These 8 T cell receptor beta chains share one sample of origin, sequenced in a study of T-cell reconstitution after alpha-beta-depleted transplantation in children. TCRbeta library construction was performed incorporating unique molecular identifiers. TCRdb independently ran MiXCR on the PCR reads; one entry per CDR3 protein. The sample carries some 840,000 distinct CDR3 sequences, less than 20% recorded once. The input for sequencing was PBMCs, mostly from graft donor cells, taken 360 days after TCRalphabeta/CD19-depleted stem cell transplant. The receptors derive from a male patient younger than 18 who had a stem cell transplant for acute lymphoblastic leukemia, so the T cells may come from the graft donor.

The chain uses TRBV7-6 and TRBJ2-7; D unclear. CDR3 length: 14 residues. Between the trimmed V and J ends, which lost 3 bases and 3 bases, there was a span of 12 bases. Germline V gene lookup returns CDR1 SGHVS and CDR2 FNYEAQ. CDR3 coding DNA: TGTGCCAGCAGCTTTGAACTCTACGGCTACGAGCAGTACTTC. This encodes CASSFELYGYEQYF. The whole variable domain, filled in from reference TRBV7-6 and TRBJ2-7, reads GAGVSQSPRYKVTKRGQDVALRCDPISGHVSLYWYRQALGQGPEFLTYFNYEAQQDKSGLPNDRFSAERPEGSISTLTIQRTEQRDSAMYRCASSFELYGYEQYFGPGTRLTVT.

The chain uses TRBV4-1 and TRBJ2-3, with TRBD2 identical over 7 bases. The V and J ends lost 2 bases and 2 bases, in that order; junction bases with no gene match: 16. This CDR3 spans 19 amino acids. Germline V CDR1 and CDR2: MGHRA, YSYEKL. The CDR3 bases are TGCGCCAGCAGCCAACTTCCGGAGGGCTCACTAGCGTCCACAGATACGCAGTATTTT. As protein: CASSQLPEGSLASTDTQYF.

This clonotype was observed once. CDR3 in DNA: TGTGCCAGCAGCCAAGAGTCTAGGGCCCGCGGGAGTGAGCAGTTCTTC. Translating it yields CASSQESRARGSEQFF. The chain combines TRBV3-1 with TRBJ2-1; the match to TRBD2 covers 7 bases. This CDR3 comprises 16 residues. CDR1 is LGHDT, CDR2 YNNKEL, per germline (reference sequence). The V segment lost 0 bases and the J segment 9 bases; nucleotides outside the gene matches: 11.

The chain joins TRBV10-3 to TRBJ2-5; D gene uncertain. V lost 0 bases and J 1 base, leaving 9 bases between the germline ends. Germline values: CDR1 ENHRY, CDR2 SYGVKD. This CDR3 region has 15 residues. Here the CDR3 DNA reads TGTGCCATCAGTGAGTCGGACGGCGTCCAAGAGACCCAGTACTTC. Translated: CAISESDGVQETQYF.

This clonotype was counted between two and nine times. This sequence joins TRBV7-2 and TRBJ2-5; 7 bases map to TRBD1. CDR3 length: 15 amino acids. Germline loops: CDR1 SGHTA, CDR2 FQGNSA. J gave up 5 bases and V 5 bases, and 11 bases lay outside the gene matches. In nucleotides, the CDR3 is TGTGCCAGCAGCCCCCTCAGAGGGGGCTCGGAGACCCAGTACTTC. It encodes CASSPLRGGSETQYF.

This clonotype showed up many times. This rearrangement joins TRBV5-1 to TRBJ2-1; 9 bases align to TRBD1. This CDR3 is built from 16 residues. With 0 bases clipped from V and 9 bases from J, the junction kept 10 bases outside the gene matches. Germline V CDR1 and CDR2: SGHRS, YFSETQ. CDR3 amino acids: CASSLATGGDGAEQFF. CDR3 nucleotide sequence: TGCGCCAGCAGCTTGGCCACAGGGGGCGATGGTGCTGAGCAGTTCTTC. The variable domain in full, with the rest retrieved from reference TRBV5-1 and TRBJ2-1, is KAGVTQTPRYLIKTRGQQVTLSCSPISGHRSVSWYQQTPGQGLQFLFEYFSETQRNKGNFPGRFSGRQFSNSRSEMNVSTLELGDSALYLCASSLATGGDGAEQFFGPGTRLTVL.

This chain uses TRBV12-3 or TRBV12-4 with TRBJ1-1; D ambiguous. This CDR3 has 12 residues. The V gene lost 2 bases and the J gene lost 3 bases, with 4 bases spanning the gap. CDR3: CASSLSYTEAFF. The DNA for the CDR3 is TGTGCCAGCAGTTTAAGTTACACTGAAGCTTTCTTT.

V is TRBV6-5 and J is TRBJ2-3; D is possibly TRBD1 (5 bases). V lost 5 bases, J lost 10 bases, and 10 bases lay in between. Germline values: CDR1 MNHEY, CDR2 SVGAGI. This CDR3 is built from 11 residues. The CDR3 DNA reads as TGTGCCAGCAGTGGGTCAGGGTCGCAGTATTTT. Translated: CASSGSGSQYF.